This paragraph reports one T cell receptor (beta chain). The sample has other DNA sequences that encode this CDR3 too. The entry originates in a study of blood T cell repertoires in COVID-19. The CDR3 contains 15 residues. The germline V gene encodes CDR1 SGHVS and CDR2 FNYEAQ. V was trimmed by 5 bases and J by 0 bases, leaving 13 bases between them. Using immunoSEQ multiplex PCR, the repertoire was profiled, and TCRdb retains in-frame clones only, with some absent. The sample lists 110,000 to 150,000 clones; about four fifths were seen once. This chain joins TRBV7-6 and TRBJ1-1; maybe TRBD1 (5 bases). The source of this sequence is a human donor in a cohort sampled during active COVID-19. Sequencing was performed on peripheral blood. The CDR3 loop reads CASSPGTGVNTEAFF. CDR3 sequence (DNA): TGTGCCAGCAGCCCCGGGACGGGGGTGAACACTGAAGCTTTCTTT.